This T cell receptor beta chain was sequenced during a study of blood T cell repertoires in COVID-19. Clones were sequenced by immunoSEQ multiplex PCR, and TCRdb holds only the in-frame ones, with some missing. The sample holds 110,000 or so clones, around 85% seen once. This sequence was found in a human donor in a cohort sampled during active COVID-19. Sequencing was carried out using peripheral blood.

CDR3 protein: CASSPALPQTGYEQYF. DNA of the CDR3: TGTGCCAGCTCACCAGCTCTACCCCAGACAGGGTACGAGCAGTACTTC. This chain connects TRBV18 to TRBJ2-7, with TRBD1 identical over 7 bases. Germline lookup yields CDR1 KGHSH and CDR2 LQKENI. V dropped 2 bases and J dropped 4; count of bases not matched to a gene: 11. CDR3 length equals 16 residues. The full variable domain, completed using reference TRBV18 and TRBJ2-7, is NAGVMQNPRHLVRRRGQEARLRCSPMKGHSHVYWYRQLPEEGLKFMVYLQKENIIDESGMPKERFSAEFPKEGPSILRIQQVVRGDSAAYFCASSPALPQTGYEQYFGPGTRLTVT.